This T cell receptor (beta chain) was captured in a study of blood T cells in healthy people across ages. About the research overall: Using template switching, researchers captured about one barcoded beta molecule for each two T cells. General study results and limits: Per million T cells, the diversity of TCR beta decreased roughly linearly as age advanced.

This clonotype was counted once. The target antigen is unknown. The use of a sample-barcoded 5' primer and a J-beta primer mix characterized a second PCR of about 6 to 11 cycles. The authors tagged each cDNA molecule using a template-switch adaptor with 12 random nucleotides. TCRdb called the 5' RACE reads again in MiXCR, with one record for every CDR3 protein. There are 600,000 to 1,000,000 distinct CDR3 sequences in the sample; nearly 60% occur only once, and 20% to 25% lies in the top ten. Each donor supplied 7.5 to 10 milliliters of peripheral blood. V was clipped by 6 bases and J by 9 bases; unmatched bases: 11. The CDR3 totals 14 residues.

Input material: blood. The TCR comes from a man aged 25-45 years in good health. The chain couples TRBV12-3 or TRBV12-4 to TRBJ2-1, with 7 positions matching TRBD1. As DNA, the CDR3 is TGTGCCAGCAGGCCACACAGGGGAACTAGTGAGCAGTTCTTC. Protein sequence: CASRPHRGTSEQFF.